This TCR beta chain was observed in a study of blood T cell repertoires in COVID-19. The V and J ends lost 6 bases and 10 bases respectively, with 17 bases between them. CDR3 length: 13 amino acids. Germline V gene data show CDR1 as LNHDA and CDR2 as SQIVND (reference sequence). This table comes from immunoSEQ multiplex PCR, and its TCRdb copy is limited to in-frame clones, with some not included. Here the sample spans 250,000 to 400,000 clones, approximately 90% being singletons. The receptor comes from a woman aged 30 to 39 with COVID-19, enrolled during active disease. Specimen: peripheral blood. The chain carries TRBV19 and TRBJ2-3, with a possible D match to TRBD2 (5 bases). CDR3 in DNA: TGTGCCAGTAGGACGACTCGGGGTTCGCCGCAGTATTTT. Translating gives CASRTTRGSPQYF.